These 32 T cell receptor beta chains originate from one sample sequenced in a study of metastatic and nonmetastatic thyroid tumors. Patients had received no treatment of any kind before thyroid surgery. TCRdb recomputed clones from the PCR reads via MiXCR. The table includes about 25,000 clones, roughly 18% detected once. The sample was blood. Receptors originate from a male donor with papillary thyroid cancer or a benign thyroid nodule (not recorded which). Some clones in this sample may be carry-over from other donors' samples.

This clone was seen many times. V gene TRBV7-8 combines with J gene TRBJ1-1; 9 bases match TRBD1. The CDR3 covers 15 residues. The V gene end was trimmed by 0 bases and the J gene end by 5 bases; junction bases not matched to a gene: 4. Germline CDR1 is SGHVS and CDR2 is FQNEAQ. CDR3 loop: CASSLAQGARTEAFF. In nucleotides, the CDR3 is TGTGCCAGCAGCTTAGCACAGGGGGCTCGGACTGAAGCTTTCTTT.

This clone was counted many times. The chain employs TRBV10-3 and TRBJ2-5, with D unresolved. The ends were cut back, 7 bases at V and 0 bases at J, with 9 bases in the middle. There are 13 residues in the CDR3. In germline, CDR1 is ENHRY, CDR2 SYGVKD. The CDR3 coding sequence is TGTGCCATCACCGACGAGTACCAAGAGACCCAGTACTTC. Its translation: CAITDEYQETQYF.

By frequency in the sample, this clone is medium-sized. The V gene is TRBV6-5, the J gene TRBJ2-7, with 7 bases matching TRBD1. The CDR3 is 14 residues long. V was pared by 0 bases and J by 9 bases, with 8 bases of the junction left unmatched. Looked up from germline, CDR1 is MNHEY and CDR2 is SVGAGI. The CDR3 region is CASSYSFQGDWQYF. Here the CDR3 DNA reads TGTGCCAGCAGTTACTCGTTTCAGGGGGATTGGCAGTACTTC.

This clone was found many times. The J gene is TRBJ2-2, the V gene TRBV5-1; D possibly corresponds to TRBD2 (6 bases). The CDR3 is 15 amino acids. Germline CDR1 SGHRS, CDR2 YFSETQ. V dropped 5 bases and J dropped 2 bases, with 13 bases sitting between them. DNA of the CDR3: TGCGCCAGCAGTACCGGGACTCTAAACACCGGGGAGCTGTTTTTT. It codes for CASSTGTLNTGELFF.

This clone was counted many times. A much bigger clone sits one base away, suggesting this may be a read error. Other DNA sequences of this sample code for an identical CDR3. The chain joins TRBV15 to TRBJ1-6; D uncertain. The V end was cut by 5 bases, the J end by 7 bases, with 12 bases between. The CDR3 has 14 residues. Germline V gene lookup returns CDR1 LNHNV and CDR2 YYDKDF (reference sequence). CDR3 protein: CATSSLTENSPLHF. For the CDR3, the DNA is TGTGCCACCAGCTCTCTGACTGAAAATTCACCCCTCCACTTT.

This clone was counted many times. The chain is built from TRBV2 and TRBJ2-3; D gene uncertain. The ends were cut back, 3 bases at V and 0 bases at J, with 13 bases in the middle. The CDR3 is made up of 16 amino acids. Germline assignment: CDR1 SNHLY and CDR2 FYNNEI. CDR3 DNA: TGTGCCAGCAGTGATGGCGGCCTGACTAGCACAGATACGCAGTATTTT. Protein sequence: CASSDGGLTSTDTQYF.

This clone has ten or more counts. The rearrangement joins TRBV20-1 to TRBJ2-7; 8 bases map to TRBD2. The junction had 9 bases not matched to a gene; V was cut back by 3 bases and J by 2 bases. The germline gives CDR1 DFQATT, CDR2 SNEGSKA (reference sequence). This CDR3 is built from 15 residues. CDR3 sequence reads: CSASPGTSLTYEQYF. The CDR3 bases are TGCAGTGCTAGTCCCGGGACTAGTTTGACCTACGAGCAGTACTTC.

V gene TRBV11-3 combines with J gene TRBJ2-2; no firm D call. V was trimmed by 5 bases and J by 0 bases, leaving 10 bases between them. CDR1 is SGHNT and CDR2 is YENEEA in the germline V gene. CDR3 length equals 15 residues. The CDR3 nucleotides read TGTGCCAGCAGCGGCAGTGGAGCGAACACCGGGGAGCTGTTTTTT. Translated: CASSGSGANTGELFF. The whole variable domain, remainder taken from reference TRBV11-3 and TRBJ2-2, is EAGVVQSPRYKIIEKKQPVAFWCNPISGHNTLYWYLQNLGQGPELLIRYENEEAVDDSQLPKDRFSAERLKGVDSTLKIQPAELGDSAVYLCASSGSGANTGELFFGEGSRLTVL.

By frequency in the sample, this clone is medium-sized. The CDR3: CASRDRGMSYEQYF. The CDR3 DNA sequence: TGTGCCAGTAGGGACAGGGGGATGTCCTACGAGCAGTACTTC. The chain has TRBV28 and TRBJ2-7; 11 nucleotides line up with TRBD1. Germline CDR1 MDHEN, CDR2 SYDVKM. The CDR3 has 14 amino acids. Trimming removed 9 bases from V and 1 base from J; junction bases left unmatched: 5.

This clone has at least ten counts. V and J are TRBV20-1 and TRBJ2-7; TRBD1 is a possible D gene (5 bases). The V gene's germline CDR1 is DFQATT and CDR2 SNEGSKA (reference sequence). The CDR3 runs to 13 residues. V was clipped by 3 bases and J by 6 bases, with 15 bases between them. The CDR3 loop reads CSARGLVVSEQYF. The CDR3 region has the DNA TGCAGTGCTAGGGGGCTAGTTGTGTCCGAGCAGTACTTC.

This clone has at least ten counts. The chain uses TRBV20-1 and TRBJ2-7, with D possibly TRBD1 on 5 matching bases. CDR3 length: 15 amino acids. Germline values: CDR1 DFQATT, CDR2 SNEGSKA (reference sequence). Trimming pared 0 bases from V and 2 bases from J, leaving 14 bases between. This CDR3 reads CSARDTLQGPYEQYF. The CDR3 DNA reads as TGCAGTGCTAGAGATACCCTCCAGGGTCCCTACGAGCAGTACTTC.

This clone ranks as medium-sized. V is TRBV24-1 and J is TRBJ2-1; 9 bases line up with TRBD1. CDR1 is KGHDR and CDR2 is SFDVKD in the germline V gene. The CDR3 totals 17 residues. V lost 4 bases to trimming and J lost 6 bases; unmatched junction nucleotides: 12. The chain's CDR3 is CATSDPLGQGRSNEQFF. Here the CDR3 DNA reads TGTGCCACCAGTGACCCCCTGGGACAGGGAAGAAGCAATGAGCAGTTCTTC.

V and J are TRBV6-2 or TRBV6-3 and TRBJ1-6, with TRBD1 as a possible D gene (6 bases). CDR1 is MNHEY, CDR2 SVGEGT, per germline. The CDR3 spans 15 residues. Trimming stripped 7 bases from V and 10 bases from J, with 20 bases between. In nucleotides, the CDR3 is TGTGCCAGCATTCTACTAGGGGGGTTTGGATCACCCCTCCACTTT. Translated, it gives CASILLGGFGSPLHF.

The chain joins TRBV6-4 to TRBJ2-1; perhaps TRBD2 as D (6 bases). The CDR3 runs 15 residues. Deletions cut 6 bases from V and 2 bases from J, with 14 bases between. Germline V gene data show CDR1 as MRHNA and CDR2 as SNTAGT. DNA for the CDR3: TGTGCCAGCAGAGCCCGGGGAGGAACCTACAATGAGCAGTTCTTC. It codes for CASRARGGTYNEQFF.

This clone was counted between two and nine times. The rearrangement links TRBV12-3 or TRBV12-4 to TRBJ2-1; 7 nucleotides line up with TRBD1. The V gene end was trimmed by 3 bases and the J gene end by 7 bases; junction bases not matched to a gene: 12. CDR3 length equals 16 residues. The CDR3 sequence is CASSFKDRTPGNEQFF. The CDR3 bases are TGTGCCAGCAGTTTCAAGGACAGGACACCCGGGAATGAGCAGTTCTTC.

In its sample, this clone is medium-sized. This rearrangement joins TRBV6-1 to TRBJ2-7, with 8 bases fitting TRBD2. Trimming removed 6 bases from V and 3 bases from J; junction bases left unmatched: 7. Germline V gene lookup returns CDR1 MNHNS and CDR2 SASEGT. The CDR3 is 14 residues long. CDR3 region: CASRSSGTHYEQYF. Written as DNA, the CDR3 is TGTGCCAGCAGGAGTAGCGGGACCCACTACGAGCAGTACTTC.

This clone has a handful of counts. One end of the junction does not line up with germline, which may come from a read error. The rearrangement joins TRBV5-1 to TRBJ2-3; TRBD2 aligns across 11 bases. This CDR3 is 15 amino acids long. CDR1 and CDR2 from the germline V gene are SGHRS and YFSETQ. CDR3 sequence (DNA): TGCGCCAGCAGTCCTAGCGGGGGGCGCACAGATACACAGTATTTT. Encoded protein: CASSPSGGRTDTQYF.

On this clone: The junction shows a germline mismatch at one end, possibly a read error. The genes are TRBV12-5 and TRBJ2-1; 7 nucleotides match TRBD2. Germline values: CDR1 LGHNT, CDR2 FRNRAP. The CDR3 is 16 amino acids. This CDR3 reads CASGSGFSGGWDEQSF. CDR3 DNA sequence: TGTGCTAGTGGTTCGGGCTTTTCGGGGGGATGGGATGAGCAGTCCTTC.

The CDR3 is CASSLALGQGTDYEQYF. The CDR3 coding sequence is TGTGCCAGCAGTTTAGCTTTAGGACAGGGGACTGACTACGAGCAGTACTTC. The chain uses TRBV12-3 or TRBV12-4 and TRBJ2-7; 9 bases agree with TRBD1. CDR3 length: 17 amino acids. With V trimmed by 0 bases and J by 3 bases, 9 bases remained unmatched.

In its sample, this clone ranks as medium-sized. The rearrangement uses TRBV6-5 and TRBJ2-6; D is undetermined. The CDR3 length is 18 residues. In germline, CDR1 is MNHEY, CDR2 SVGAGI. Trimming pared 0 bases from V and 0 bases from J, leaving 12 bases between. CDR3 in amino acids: CASSYSGLKSSGANVLTF. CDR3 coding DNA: TGTGCCAGCAGTTACTCGGGGTTAAAGAGCTCTGGGGCCAACGTCCTGACTTTC.

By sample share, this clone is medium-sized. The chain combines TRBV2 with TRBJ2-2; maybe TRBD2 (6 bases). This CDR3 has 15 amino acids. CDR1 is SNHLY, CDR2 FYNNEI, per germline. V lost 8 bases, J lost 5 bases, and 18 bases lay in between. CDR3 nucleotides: TGTGCCAGCGATGAACTGGGGGGAACTACCGGGGAGCTGTTTTTT. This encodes CASDELGGTTGELFF. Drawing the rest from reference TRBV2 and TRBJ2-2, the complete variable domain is EPEVTQTPSHQVTQMGQEVILRCVPISNHLYFYWYRQILGQKVEFLVSFYNNEISEKSEIFDDQFSVERPDGSNFTLKIRSTKLEDSAMYFCASDELGGTTGELFFGEGSRLTVL.

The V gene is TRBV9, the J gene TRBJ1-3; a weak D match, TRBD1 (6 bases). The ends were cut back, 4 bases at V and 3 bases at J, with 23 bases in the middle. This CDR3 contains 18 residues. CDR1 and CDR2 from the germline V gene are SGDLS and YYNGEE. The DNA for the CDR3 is TGTGCCAGCAGCACCCGAGGGGGTACAAGTTACTTTGGAAACACCATATATTTT. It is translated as CASSTRGGTSYFGNTIYF.

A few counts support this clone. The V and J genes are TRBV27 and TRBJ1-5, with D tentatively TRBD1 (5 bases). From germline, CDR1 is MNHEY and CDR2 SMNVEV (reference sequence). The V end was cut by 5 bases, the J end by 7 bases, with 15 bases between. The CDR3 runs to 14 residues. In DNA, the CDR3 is TGTGCCAGCAGTGACCGGTACAGGTCCCAGCCCCAGCATTTT. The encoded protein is CASSDRYRSQPQHF.

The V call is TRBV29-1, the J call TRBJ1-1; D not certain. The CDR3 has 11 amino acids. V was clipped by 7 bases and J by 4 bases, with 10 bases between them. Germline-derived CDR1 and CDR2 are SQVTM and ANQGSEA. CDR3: CSADGVTEAFF. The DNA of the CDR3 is TGCAGCGCAGATGGGGTCACTGAAGCTTTCTTT.

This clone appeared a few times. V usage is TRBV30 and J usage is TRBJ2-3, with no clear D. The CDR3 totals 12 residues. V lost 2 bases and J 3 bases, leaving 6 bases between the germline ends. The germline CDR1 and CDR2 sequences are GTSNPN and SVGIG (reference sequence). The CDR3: CAWSSRTDTQYF. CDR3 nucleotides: TGTGCCTGGAGTTCGCGAACAGATACGCAGTATTTT.

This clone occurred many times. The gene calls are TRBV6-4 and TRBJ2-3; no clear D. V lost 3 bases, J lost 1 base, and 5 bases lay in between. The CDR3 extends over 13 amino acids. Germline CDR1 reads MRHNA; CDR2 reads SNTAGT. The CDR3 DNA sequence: TGTGCCAGCAGTGAGCAGGGCACAGATACGCAGTATTTT. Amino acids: CASSEQGTDTQYF.

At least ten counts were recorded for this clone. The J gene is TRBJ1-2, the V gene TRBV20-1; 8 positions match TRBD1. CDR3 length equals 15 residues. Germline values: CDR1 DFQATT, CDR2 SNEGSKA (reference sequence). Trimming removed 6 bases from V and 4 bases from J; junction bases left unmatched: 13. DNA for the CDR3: TGCAGTGCGACGCGGACAGGGAGCGGAGGCTATGGCTACACCTTC. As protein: CSATRTGSGGYGYTF.

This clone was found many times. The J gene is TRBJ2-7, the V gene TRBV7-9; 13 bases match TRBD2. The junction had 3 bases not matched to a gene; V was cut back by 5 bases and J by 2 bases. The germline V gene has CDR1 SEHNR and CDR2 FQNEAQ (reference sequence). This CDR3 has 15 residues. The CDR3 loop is CASSLLAGGPYEQYF. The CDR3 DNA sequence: TGTGCCAGCAGCCTACTAGCGGGAGGGCCCTACGAGCAGTACTTC.

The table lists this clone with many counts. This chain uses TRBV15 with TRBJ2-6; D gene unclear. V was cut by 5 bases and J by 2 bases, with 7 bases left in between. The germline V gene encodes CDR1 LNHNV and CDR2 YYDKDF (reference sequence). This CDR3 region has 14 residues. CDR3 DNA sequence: TGTGCCACCAGCCCGGTAACTGGGGCCAACGTCCTGACTTTC. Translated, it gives CATSPVTGANVLTF.

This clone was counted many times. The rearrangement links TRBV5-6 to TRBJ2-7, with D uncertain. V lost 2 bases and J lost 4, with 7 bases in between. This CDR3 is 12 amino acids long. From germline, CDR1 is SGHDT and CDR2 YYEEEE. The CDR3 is CASSLGWYEQYF. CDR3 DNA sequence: TGTGCCAGCAGCTTAGGTTGGTACGAGCAGTACTTC.

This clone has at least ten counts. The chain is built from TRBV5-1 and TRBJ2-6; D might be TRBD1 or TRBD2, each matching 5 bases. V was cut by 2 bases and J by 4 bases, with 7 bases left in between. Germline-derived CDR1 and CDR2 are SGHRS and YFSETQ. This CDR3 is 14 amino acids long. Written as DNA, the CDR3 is TGCGCCAGCAGCTTTGGGGGAGGGGCCAACGTCCTGACTTTC. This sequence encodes CASSFGGGANVLTF.

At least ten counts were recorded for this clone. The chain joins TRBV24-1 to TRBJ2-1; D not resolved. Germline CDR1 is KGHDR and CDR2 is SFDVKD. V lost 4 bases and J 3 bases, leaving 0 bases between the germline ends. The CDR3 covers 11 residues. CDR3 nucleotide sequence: TGTGCCACCAGTGACTACAATGAGCAGTTCTTC. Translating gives CATSDYNEQFF.